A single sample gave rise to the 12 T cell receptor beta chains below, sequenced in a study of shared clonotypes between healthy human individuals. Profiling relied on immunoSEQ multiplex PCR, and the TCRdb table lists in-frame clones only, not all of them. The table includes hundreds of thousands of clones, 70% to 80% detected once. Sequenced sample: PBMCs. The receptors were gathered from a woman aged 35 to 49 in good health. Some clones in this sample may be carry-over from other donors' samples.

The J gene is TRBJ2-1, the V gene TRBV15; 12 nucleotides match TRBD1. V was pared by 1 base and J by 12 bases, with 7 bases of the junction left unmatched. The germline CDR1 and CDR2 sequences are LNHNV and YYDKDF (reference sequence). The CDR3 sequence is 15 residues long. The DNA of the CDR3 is TGTGCCACCAGCAGAGGCTGGGACAGGGGGCAGGGGCAGTTCTTC. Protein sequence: CATSRGWDRGQGQFF.

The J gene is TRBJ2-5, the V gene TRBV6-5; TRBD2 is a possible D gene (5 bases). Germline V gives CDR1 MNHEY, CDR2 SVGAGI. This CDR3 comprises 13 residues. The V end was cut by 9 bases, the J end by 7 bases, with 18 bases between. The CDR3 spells CASQRTQSGTQYF. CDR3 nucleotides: TGTGCCAGTCAAAGGACTCAGTCGGGGACCCAGTACTTC.

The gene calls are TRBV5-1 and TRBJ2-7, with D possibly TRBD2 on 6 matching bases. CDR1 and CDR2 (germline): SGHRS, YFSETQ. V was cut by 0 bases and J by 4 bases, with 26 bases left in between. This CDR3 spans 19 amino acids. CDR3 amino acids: CASSLELKSVGGLGYEQYF. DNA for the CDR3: TGCGCCAGCAGCTTGGAACTAAAGTCGGTCGGGGGATTGGGTTACGAGCAGTACTTC.

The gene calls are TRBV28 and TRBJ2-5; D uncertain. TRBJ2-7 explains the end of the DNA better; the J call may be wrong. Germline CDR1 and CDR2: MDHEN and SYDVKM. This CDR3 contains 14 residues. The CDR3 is CASSLMKFYSEQYF. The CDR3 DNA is TGTGCCAGCAGTTTAATGAAGTTTTACAGCGAGCAGTACTTC.

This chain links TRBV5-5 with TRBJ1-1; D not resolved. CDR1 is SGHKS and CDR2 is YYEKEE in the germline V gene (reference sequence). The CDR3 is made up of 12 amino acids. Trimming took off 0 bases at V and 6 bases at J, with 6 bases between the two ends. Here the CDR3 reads CASSLDGPEAFF. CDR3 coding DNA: TGTGCCAGCAGCTTGGACGGGCCTGAAGCTTTCTTT.

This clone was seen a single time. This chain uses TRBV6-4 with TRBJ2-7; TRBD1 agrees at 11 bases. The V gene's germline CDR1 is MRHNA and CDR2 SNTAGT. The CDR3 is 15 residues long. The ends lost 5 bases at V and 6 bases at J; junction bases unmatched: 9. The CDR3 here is CASSPGGQGAFEQYF. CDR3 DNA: TGTGCCAGCAGTCCCGGTGGACAGGGGGCTTTCGAGCAGTACTTC.

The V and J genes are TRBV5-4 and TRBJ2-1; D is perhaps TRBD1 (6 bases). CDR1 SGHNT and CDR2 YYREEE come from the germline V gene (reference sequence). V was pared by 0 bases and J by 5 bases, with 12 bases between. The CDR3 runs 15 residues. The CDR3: CASSLGTAPNNEQFF. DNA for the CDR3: TGTGCCAGCAGCTTGGGGACAGCGCCAAACAATGAGCAGTTCTTC.

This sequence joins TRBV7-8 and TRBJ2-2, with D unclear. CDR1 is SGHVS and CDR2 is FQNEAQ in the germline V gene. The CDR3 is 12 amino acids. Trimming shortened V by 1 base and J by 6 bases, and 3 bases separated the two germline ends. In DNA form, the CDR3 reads TGTGCCAGCAGCTTAGGTCCCGGGGAGCTGTTTTTT. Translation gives CASSLGPGELFF.

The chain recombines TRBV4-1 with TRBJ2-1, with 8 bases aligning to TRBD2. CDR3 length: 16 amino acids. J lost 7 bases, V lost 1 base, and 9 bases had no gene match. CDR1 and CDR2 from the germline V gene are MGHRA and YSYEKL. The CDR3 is CASSQVPSGGGNEQFF. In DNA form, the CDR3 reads TGCGCCAGCAGCCAAGTCCCAAGCGGGGGAGGGAATGAGCAGTTCTTC.

The DNA of the CDR3 is TGTGCCAGCATAGTGGGCGGGGTGTACAATGAGCAGTTCTTC. Its translation is CASIVGGVYNEQFF. This rearrangement joins TRBV2 to TRBJ2-1; possible D gene TRBD2, 6 bases. The germline V and J ends were trimmed by 7 bases and 4 bases, with 14 bases remaining between them. The germline CDR1 and CDR2 sequences are SNHLY and FYNNEI. This CDR3 has 14 amino acids.

The CDR3 loop is CAWSVLKIGQAGNQPQHF. CDR3 sequence (DNA): TGTGCCTGGAGTGTACTTAAGATCGGACAGGCTGGCAATCAGCCCCAGCATTTT. The rearrangement joins TRBV30 to TRBJ1-5, with 7 bases identical to TRBD1. Germline V gives CDR1 GTSNPN, CDR2 SVGIG (reference sequence). V shed 0 bases, J shed 2 bases, and the junction held 13 bases outside the gene matches. CDR3 size: 18 residues.

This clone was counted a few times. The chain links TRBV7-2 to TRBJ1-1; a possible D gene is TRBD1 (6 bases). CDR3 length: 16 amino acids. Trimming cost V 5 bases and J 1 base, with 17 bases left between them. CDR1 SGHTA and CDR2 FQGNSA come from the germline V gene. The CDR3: CASSPYRESPNTEAFF. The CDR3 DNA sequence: TGTGCCAGCAGCCCCTACAGGGAGTCCCCGAACACTGAAGCTTTCTTT.